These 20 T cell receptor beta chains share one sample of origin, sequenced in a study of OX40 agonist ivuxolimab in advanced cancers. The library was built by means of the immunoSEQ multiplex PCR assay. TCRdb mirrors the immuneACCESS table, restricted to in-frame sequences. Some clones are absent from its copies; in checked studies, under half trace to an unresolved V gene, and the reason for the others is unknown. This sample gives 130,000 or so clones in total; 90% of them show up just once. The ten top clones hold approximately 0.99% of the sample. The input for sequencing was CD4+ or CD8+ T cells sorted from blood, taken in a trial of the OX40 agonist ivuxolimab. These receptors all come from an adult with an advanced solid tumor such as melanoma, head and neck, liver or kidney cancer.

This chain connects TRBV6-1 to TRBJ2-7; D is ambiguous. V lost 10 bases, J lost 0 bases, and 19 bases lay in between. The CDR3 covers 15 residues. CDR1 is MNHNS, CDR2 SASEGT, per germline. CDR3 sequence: CATTHLPGNSYEQYF. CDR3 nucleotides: TGTGCCACCACCCATCTCCCAGGTAACTCCTACGAGCAGTACTTC.

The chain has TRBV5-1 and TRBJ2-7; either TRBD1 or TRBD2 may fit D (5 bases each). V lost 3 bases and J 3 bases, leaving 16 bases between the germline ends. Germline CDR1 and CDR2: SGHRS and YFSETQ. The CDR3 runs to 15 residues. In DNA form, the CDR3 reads TGCGCCAGCAGCTCCGGACCGGGACGAAGCTACGAGCAGTACTTC. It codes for CASSSGPGRSYEQYF.

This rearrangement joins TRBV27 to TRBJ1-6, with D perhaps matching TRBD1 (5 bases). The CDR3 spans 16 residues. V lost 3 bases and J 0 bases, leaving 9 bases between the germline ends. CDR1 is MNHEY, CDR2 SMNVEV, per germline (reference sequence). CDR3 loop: CASSFGQPSYNSPLHF. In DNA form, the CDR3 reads TGTGCCAGCAGTTTTGGACAACCCTCCTATAATTCACCCCTCCACTTT.

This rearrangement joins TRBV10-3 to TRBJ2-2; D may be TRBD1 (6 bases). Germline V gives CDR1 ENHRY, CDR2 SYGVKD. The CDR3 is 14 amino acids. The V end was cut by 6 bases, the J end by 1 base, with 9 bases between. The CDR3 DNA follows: TGTGCCATCAGAAACAGGGAGAACACCGGGGAGCTGTTTTTT. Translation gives CAIRNRENTGELFF.

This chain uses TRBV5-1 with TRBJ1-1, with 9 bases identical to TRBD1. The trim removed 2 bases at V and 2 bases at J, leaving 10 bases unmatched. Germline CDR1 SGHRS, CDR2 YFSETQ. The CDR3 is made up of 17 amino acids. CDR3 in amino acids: CASSFIGQGRGNTEAFF. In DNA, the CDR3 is TGCGCCAGCAGCTTTATCGGACAGGGGCGAGGAAACACTGAAGCTTTCTTT.

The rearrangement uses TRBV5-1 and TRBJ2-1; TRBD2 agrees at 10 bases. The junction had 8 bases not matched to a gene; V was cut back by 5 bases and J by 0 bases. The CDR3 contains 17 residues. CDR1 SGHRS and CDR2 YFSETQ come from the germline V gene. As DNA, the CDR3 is TGCGCCAGCAGACGACTAGCGGGTTACAGCTCCTACAATGAGCAGTTCTTC. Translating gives CASRRLAGYSSYNEQFF.

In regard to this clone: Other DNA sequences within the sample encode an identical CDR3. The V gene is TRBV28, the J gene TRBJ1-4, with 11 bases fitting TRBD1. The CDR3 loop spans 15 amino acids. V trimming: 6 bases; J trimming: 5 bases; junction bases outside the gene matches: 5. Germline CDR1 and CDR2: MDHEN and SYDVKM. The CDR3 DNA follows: TGTGCCAGCAGCACTCGGACAGGGGGCAATGAAAAACTGTTTTTT. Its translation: CASSTRTGGNEKLFF.

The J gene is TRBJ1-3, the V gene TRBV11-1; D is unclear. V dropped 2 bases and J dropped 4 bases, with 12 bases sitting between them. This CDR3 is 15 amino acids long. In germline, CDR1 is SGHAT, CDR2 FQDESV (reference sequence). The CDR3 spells CASSLLSGAGNTIYF. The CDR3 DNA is TGTGCCAGCAGCTTACTCTCCGGAGCGGGAAACACCATATATTTT.

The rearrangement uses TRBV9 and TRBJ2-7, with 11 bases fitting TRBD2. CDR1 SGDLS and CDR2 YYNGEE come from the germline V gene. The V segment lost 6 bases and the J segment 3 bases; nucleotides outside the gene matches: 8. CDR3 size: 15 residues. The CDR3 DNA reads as TGTGCCAGCACCCTCATGGGACTAGCGGACTACGAGCAGTACTTC. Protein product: CASTLMGLADYEQYF.

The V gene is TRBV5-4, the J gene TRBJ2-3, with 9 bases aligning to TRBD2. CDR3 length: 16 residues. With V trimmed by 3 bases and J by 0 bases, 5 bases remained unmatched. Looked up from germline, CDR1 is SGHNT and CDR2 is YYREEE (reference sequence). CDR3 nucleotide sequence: TGTGCCAGCAGCTCCCGACTAGCGGTGAGCACAGATACGCAGTATTTT. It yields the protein CASSSRLAVSTDTQYF. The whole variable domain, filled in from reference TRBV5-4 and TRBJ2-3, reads ETGVTQSPTHLIKTRGQQVTLRCSSQSGHNTVSWYQQALGQGPQFIFQYYREEENGRGNFPPRFSGLQFPNYSSELNVNALELDDSALYLCASSSRLAVSTDTQYFGPGTRLTVL.

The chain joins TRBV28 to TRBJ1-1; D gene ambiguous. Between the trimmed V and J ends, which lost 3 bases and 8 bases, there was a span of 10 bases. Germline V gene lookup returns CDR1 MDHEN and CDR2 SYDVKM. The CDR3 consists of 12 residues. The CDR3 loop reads CASSFGRTEAFF. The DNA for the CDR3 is TGTGCCAGCAGTTTCGGGAGGACCGAAGCTTTCTTT.

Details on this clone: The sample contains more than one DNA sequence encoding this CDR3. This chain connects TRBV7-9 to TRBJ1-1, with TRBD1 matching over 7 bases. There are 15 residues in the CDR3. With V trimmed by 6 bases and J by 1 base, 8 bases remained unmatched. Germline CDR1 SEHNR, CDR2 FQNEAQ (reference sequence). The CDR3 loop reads CASSLRTGGNTEAFF. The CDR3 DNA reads TGTGCCAGCAGTCTTAGGACAGGTGGGAACACTGAAGCTTTCTTT.

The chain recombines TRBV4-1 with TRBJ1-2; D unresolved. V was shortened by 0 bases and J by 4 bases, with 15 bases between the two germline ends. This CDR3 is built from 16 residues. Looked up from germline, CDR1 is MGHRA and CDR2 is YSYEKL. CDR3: CASSQDRYLDGYGYTF. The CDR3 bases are TGCGCCAGCAGCCAAGACAGGTACCTGGACGGCTATGGCTACACCTTC.

CDR3 sequence (DNA): TGTGCCAGCCGCACAGGGGGCGCCCCCCAAGAGACCCAGTACTTC. Translated, it gives CASRTGGAPQETQYF. The chain uses TRBV28 and TRBJ2-5, with 9 bases fitting TRBD1. J was trimmed by 1 base and V by 8 bases; bases with no gene match: 8. The CDR3 has 15 amino acids. CDR1 and CDR2 from the germline V gene are MDHEN and SYDVKM.

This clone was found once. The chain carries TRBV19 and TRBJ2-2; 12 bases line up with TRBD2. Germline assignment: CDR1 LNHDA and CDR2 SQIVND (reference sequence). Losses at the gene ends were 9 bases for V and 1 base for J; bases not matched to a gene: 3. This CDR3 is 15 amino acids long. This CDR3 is CASQGLAGNTGELFF. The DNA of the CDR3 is TGTGCCAGCCAGGGACTAGCGGGGAACACCGGGGAGCTGTTTTTT.

CDR3 sequence reads: CASSEFRGYFYEQYF. The CDR3 region has the DNA TGTGCCAGCAGTGAATTTAGGGGCTACTTCTACGAGCAGTACTTC. The chain has TRBV6-1 and TRBJ2-7, with a possible D match to TRBD1 (5 bases). Looked up from germline, CDR1 is MNHNS and CDR2 is SASEGT. Trimming left V 2 bases short and J 3 bases short, with 14 bases between. The CDR3 runs to 15 residues.

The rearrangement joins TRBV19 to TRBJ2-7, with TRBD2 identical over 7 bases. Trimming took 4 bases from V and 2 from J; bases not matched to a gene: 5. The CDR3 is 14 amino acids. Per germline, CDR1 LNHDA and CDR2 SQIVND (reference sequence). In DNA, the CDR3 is TGTGCCAGTAGTAGCCCAGCGGGGACCTACGAGCAGTACTTC. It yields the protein CASSSPAGTYEQYF.

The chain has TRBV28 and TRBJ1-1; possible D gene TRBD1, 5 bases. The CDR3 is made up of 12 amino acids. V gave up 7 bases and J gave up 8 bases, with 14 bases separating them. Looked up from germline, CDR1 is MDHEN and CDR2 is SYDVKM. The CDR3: CASIPTDGEAFF. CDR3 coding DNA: TGTGCCAGCATCCCGACAGATGGGGAAGCTTTCTTT.

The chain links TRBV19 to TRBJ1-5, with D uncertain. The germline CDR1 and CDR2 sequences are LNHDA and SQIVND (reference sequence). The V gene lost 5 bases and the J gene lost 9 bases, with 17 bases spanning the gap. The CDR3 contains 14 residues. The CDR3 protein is CASSPLRAPWPQHF. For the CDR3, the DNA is TGTGCCAGTAGTCCCCTGCGGGCTCCTTGGCCCCAGCATTTT.

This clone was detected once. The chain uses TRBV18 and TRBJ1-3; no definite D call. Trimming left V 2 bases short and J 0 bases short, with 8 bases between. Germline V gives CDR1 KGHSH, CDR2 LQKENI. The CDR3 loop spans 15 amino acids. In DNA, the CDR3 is TGTGCCAGCTCACCAGAGGGTTTCTCTGGAAACACCATATATTTT. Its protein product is CASSPEGFSGNTIYF.